Here is one T cell receptor (beta chain) with its context. What it recognizes is unknown. This specimen belongs to a study of blood T cells in healthy people across ages. Study outcomes and limitations: Age brought a roughly linear fall in TCR beta diversity measured per million T cells. More naive CD4+ cells and higher diversity marked long-lived donors relative to aged donors.

The study recruited healthy Caucasian donors from Russia who were aged about 6 to 90. Every sample had a minimum of 6.5 million PBMCs isolated. A second PCR of 7 to 11 cycles used a sample-barcoded 5' primer and a J-beta primer mix. One entry per CDR3 protein, called by TCRdb with MiXCR from the 5' RACE reads. The repertoire holds more than 800,000 distinct CDR3 sequences, with 45% as singletons. There are 14 residues in the CDR3. V was clipped by 5 bases and J by 5 bases; unmatched bases: 7. Germline V gene data show CDR1 as ENHRY and CDR2 as SYGVKD. This sequence was found in a woman aged 55 to 70 in good health. Sequenced: blood. The chain is built from TRBV10-3 and TRBJ2-7; TRBD2 aligns across 9 bases. CDR3 protein: CAISRAGGFDEQYF. The CDR3 nucleotides are TGTGCCATCAGTCGAGCGGGAGGATTCGACGAGCAGTACTTC.